This T cell receptor (beta chain) was sequenced for a study of identical twins. Overall study findings and caveats: Twin pairs had excess sharing that was weaker in beta out-of-frame sequences. Interpretation of the results relied on cross-sectional statistical analysis and not on following the same donors. Insertions were reduced in abundant cord blood beta clonotypes but not in memory repertoires.

Template switching, a step in the protocol, added a universal primer site, and cDNA carried unique molecular identifiers. TCRdb re-derived calls from the 5' RACE reads in MiXCR, one entry per CDR3 protein. This table holds roughly 1.6 million distinct CDR3 sequences, about 32% found once. Germline CDR1 reads MDHEN; CDR2 reads SYDVKM. This CDR3 is 16 amino acids long. V gave up 2 bases and J gave up 0 bases, with 11 bases separating them. Notes on this clonotype: As yet, its antigen is unknown.

Sequenced: cord blood. The source of this sequence is a newborn girl in good health. V gene TRBV28 combines with J gene TRBJ1-5; D uncertain. CDR3 amino acids: CASSLRLLVSNQPQHF. The DNA for the CDR3 is TGTGCCAGCAGTTTACGACTTTTGGTTAGCAATCAGCCCCAGCATTTT. Using reference TRBV28 and TRBJ1-5 for the parts outside the CDR3, the full variable domain is DVKVTQSSRYLVKRTGEKVFLECVQDMDHENMFWYRQDPGLGLRLIYFSYDVKMKEKGDIPEGYSVSREKKERFSLILESASTNQTSMYLCASSLRLLVSNQPQHFGDGTRLSIL.